Listed here is a single T cell receptor beta chain. Its antigen is unidentified. The sample belongs to a study of Graves' ophthalmopathy and Graves' hyperthyroidism. Study-wide findings and caveats: In blood, most expanded thyroid clonotypes above 0.001 frequency were also detected.

Germline V gene lookup returns CDR1 SNHLY and CDR2 FYNNEI. This CDR3 is 15 amino acids long. Trimming removed 6 bases from V and 5 bases from J, with 19 bases in between. TCR beta CDR3 amplification used RNA transcripts. HTBI-primed first-round RT-PCR preceded second-round multiplex PCR. TCRdb passed the multiplex PCR reads through MiXCR, listing each CDR3 protein once. The table shows about 640,000 distinct CDR3 sequences, with 35% to 50% occurring only once. The sample comprised peripheral blood. This sequence was found in an adult man with Graves' ophthalmopathy. The chain couples TRBV2 to TRBJ2-5; D is possibly TRBD2 (7 bases). Here the CDR3 DNA reads TGTGCCAGCAGAAGAGGTGCGGGGGCATACGAGACCCAGTACTTC. Translation: CASRRGAGAYETQYF.